A single sample is the source of the 24 T cell receptor beta chains below, sequenced in a study of shared clonotypes between healthy human individuals. Libraries were prepared by immunoSEQ multiplex PCR; TCRdb keeps only in-frame clonotypes and omits some of them. The sample consists of millions of clones, more than 90% of them appearing once. The sample was naive CD4+ T cells sorted from blood. As for subset: CD45RA+ positively selected. The origin of the receptors is a man aged 18 to 30 in good health.

V is TRBV7-2 and J is TRBJ1-2; 9 positions agree with TRBD1. V lost 5 bases, J lost 5 bases, and 9 bases stayed unmatched. From germline, CDR1 is SGHTA and CDR2 FQGNSA. The CDR3 loop spans 15 amino acids. The CDR3 is CASSPQQGARYGYTF. The CDR3, as DNA: TGTGCCAGCAGCCCCCAACAGGGGGCCCGGTATGGCTACACCTTC. Full variable domain (missing parts from reference TRBV7-2 and TRBJ1-2): GAGVSQSPSNKVTEKGKDVELRCDPISGHTALYWYRQSLGQGLEFLIYFQGNSAPDKSGLPSDRFSAERTGGSVSTLTIQRTQQEDSAVYLCASSPQQGARYGYTFGSGTRLTVV.

The V call is TRBV6-5, the J call TRBJ1-3, with a possible D match to TRBD1 (6 bases). The CDR3 has 11 amino acids. Germline CDR1 is MNHEY and CDR2 is SVGAGI. In DNA form, the CDR3 reads TGTGCGTCAGGGGACGGCGGCACCATATATTTT. It is translated as CASGDGGTIYF.

The V gene is TRBV4-3, the J gene TRBJ2-2; TRBD2 aligns across 15 bases. Germline V CDR1 and CDR2: LGHNA, YSLEER. The CDR3 spans 17 residues. J was trimmed by 5 bases and V by 5 bases; bases with no gene match: 6. For the CDR3, the DNA is TGCGCCAGCAGCGCGGGGACTAGCGGGAGGTATACCGGGGAGCTGTTTTTT. It encodes CASSAGTSGRYTGELFF.

The chain recombines TRBV30 with TRBJ2-1; 10 bases fit TRBD2. The V and J ends lost 7 bases and 9 bases, in that order; junction bases with no gene match: 9. The CDR3 loop spans 13 amino acids. From germline, CDR1 is GTSNPN and CDR2 SVGIG (reference sequence). The CDR3 is CASQGLAKSEQFF. CDR3 coding DNA: TGTGCCTCCCAGGGACTAGCGAAGTCTGAGCAGTTCTTC.

This chain joins TRBV28 and TRBJ1-1; D is ambiguous. Trimming removed 8 bases from V and 1 base from J, with 8 bases in between. From germline, CDR1 is MDHEN and CDR2 SYDVKM. This CDR3 comprises 12 residues. In nucleotides, the CDR3 is TGTGCCAGCGTTGACGGGAACACTGAAGCTTTCTTT. This translates into CASVDGNTEAFF.

The chain couples TRBV7-2 to TRBJ1-2; the match to TRBD1 covers 8 bases. CDR1 and CDR2 from the germline V gene are SGHTA and FQGNSA. CDR3 length: 14 residues. V shed 1 base and J 5 bases; nucleotides not matched to a gene: 3. CDR3 loop: CASSLDHRGYGYTF. DNA for the CDR3: TGTGCCAGCAGCTTAGATCACAGGGGGTATGGCTACACCTTC.

J is TRBJ1-6 and V is TRBV7-9, with 8 bases that match TRBD1. Per the germline V gene, CDR1 is SEHNR and CDR2 is FQNEAQ (reference sequence). The CDR3 contains 14 residues. Trimming cost V 6 bases and J 9 bases; bases outside gene matches: 7. The CDR3 coding sequence is TGTGCCAGCAGTCCCGACAGGGGACGTTCACCCCTCCACTTT. This gives the protein CASSPDRGRSPLHF.

The V call is TRBV15, the J call TRBJ2-7, with 9 bases matching TRBD1. CDR1 and CDR2 (germline): LNHNV, YYDKDF (reference sequence). Germline trimming cut 0 bases from V and 5 bases from J; bases unmatched to any gene: 8. CDR3 length equals 16 residues. The CDR3, as DNA: TGTGCCACCAGCAGAGAGACAGGGGGAAAGAAGAACGAGCAGTACTTC. It translates to CATSRETGGKKNEQYF.

This chain connects TRBV5-6 to TRBJ1-1, with D possibly being TRBD1 (6 bases). Trimming left V 3 bases short and J 1 base short, with 13 bases between. Germline V CDR1 and CDR2: SGHDT, YYEEEE. The CDR3 runs to 15 residues. The DNA of the CDR3 is TGTGCCAGCAGCTGGACCCTAGGGGGGAACACTGAAGCTTTCTTT. Translation gives CASSWTLGGNTEAFF.

The V and J genes are TRBV5-1 and TRBJ2-7, with D tentatively TRBD2 (5 bases). There are 15 residues in the CDR3. Germline CDR1 SGHRS, CDR2 YFSETQ. The V end was cut by 0 bases, the J end by 5 bases, with 15 bases between. The CDR3 DNA is TGCGCCAGCAGCTTGGCGCGGGCCACTTGGGACGAGCAGTACTTC. Its protein product is CASSLARATWDEQYF.

This chain joins TRBV7-9 and TRBJ2-2; D gene ambiguous. Germline V lookup: CDR1 SEHNR, CDR2 FQNEAQ (reference sequence). CDR3 size: 17 residues. The V gene lost 4 bases and the J gene lost 0 bases, with 15 bases spanning the gap. CDR3 in amino acids: CASSSLLRKANTGELFF. The CDR3 nucleotides read TGTGCCAGCAGCTCCCTGCTCCGCAAAGCGAACACCGGGGAGCTGTTTTTT.

The count of this clone is one. The chain joins TRBV6-6 to TRBJ2-2; D is undetermined. CDR1 is MNHNY and CDR2 is SVGAGI in the germline V gene (reference sequence). This CDR3 is 15 amino acids long. The V and J ends lost 6 bases and 1 base respectively, with 12 bases between them. CDR3 DNA sequence: TGTGCCAGCAGACCCGTTGGGGTGAACACCGGGGAGCTGTTTTTT. It encodes CASRPVGVNTGELFF.

The chain joins TRBV7-9 to TRBJ1-1; TRBD1 aligns across 7 bases. This CDR3 contains 15 residues. CDR1 and CDR2 (germline): SEHNR, FQNEAQ (reference sequence). Trimming took 1 base from V and 1 from J; bases not matched to a gene: 3. Here the CDR3 DNA reads TGTGCCAGCAGCTTAGACAGGGGCTGGAACACTGAAGCTTTCTTT. Its protein product is CASSLDRGWNTEAFF. Full variable domain (missing parts from reference TRBV7-9 and TRBJ1-1): DTGVSQNPRHKITKRGQNVTFRCDPISEHNRLYWYRQTLGQGPEFLTYFQNEAQLEKSRLLSDRFSAERPKGSFSTLEIQRTEQGDSAMYLCASSLDRGWNTEAFFGQGTRLTVV.

This chain joins TRBV30 and TRBJ2-2; D is possibly TRBD1 or TRBD2 (5 bases each). Trimming took 5 bases from V and 1 from J, leaving 11 bases between them. This CDR3 has 14 amino acids. Germline V CDR1 and CDR2: GTSNPN, SVGIG (reference sequence). This CDR3 is CAWGGRRNTGELFF. CDR3 nucleotide sequence: TGTGCCTGGGGGGGACGTCGGAACACCGGGGAGCTGTTTTTT.

The gene calls are TRBV6-6 and TRBJ1-4; D is possibly TRBD1 (6 bases). Trimming stripped 6 bases from V and 5 bases from J, with 7 bases between. CDR3 size: 12 residues. From germline, CDR1 is MNHNY and CDR2 SVGAGI (reference sequence). The CDR3 sequence: CASRDRNEKLFF. CDR3 DNA sequence: TGTGCCAGCAGGGACAGAAATGAAAAACTGTTTTTT.

The chain carries TRBV6-8 and TRBJ2-5, with a possible D match to TRBD1 (6 bases). Germline CDR1 is MNHGY and CDR2 is SAAAGT. Deletions cut 5 bases from V and 4 bases from J, with 8 bases between. This CDR3 is 12 amino acids long. The CDR3 region has the DNA TGTGCCAGCAGTCGGACAGTAGAGACCCAGTACTTC. Amino acid sequence: CASSRTVETQYF.

On this clone: Other nucleotide sequences in the sample specify the same CDR3. The chain is built from TRBV5-1 and TRBJ1-4; D is undetermined. V was shortened by 2 bases and J by 0 bases, with 5 bases between the two germline ends. The CDR3 sequence is 14 residues long. Germline CDR1 and CDR2: SGHRS and YFSETQ. The CDR3 is CASSFSATNEKLFF. In nucleotides, the CDR3 is TGCGCCAGCAGCTTTAGTGCAACTAATGAAAAACTGTTTTTT.

Notes on this clone: Distinct nucleotide sequences in the sample also encode this CDR3. The gene calls are TRBV7-2 and TRBJ1-4; D remains ambiguous. Between the trimmed V and J ends, which lost 1 base and 0 bases, there was a span of 6 bases. The CDR3 covers 15 residues. CDR1 is SGHTA, CDR2 FQGNSA, per germline. The CDR3 is CASSLDGATNEKLFF. For the CDR3, the DNA is TGTGCCAGCAGCTTAGACGGGGCAACTAATGAAAAACTGTTTTTT.

The gene calls are TRBV5-1 and TRBJ1-4, with 7 bases lining up with TRBD1. Trimming took 4 bases from V and 4 from J; bases not matched to a gene: 7. Germline CDR1 reads SGHRS; CDR2 reads YFSETQ. This CDR3 spans 15 amino acids. In DNA form, the CDR3 reads TGCGCCAGCAGCCGCGGGGACAGAGATAATGAAAAACTGTTTTTT. It specifies CASSRGDRDNEKLFF. The full variable domain, in which reference TRBV5-1 and TRBJ1-4 provide the parts outside the CDR3, is KAGVTQTPRYLIKTRGQQVTLSCSPISGHRSVSWYQQTPGQGLQFLFEYFSETQRNKGNFPGRFSGRQFSNSRSEMNVSTLELGDSALYLCASSRGDRDNEKLFFGSGTQLSVL.

This sequence joins TRBV5-6 and TRBJ1-2; 7 nucleotides match TRBD1. The V gene's germline CDR1 is SGHDT and CDR2 YYEEEE. Trimming removed 4 bases from V and 4 bases from J; junction bases left unmatched: 10. The CDR3 extends over 15 amino acids. As DNA, the CDR3 is TGTGCCAGCAGCCCCTCCGGGACAGCGTCCTATGGCTACACCTTC. Translation gives CASSPSGTASYGYTF. Drawing the rest from reference TRBV5-6 and TRBJ1-2, the complete variable domain is DAGVTQSPTHLIKTRGQQVTLRCSPKSGHDTVSWYQQALGQGPQFIFQYYEEEERQRGNFPDRFSGHQFPNYSSELNVNALLLGDSALYLCASSPSGTASYGYTFGSGTRLTVV.

Regarding this clone: This CDR3 is also generated by other DNA sequences in the sample. The chain has TRBV6-1 and TRBJ1-4; 7 bases are shared with TRBD1. Unmatched junction bases numbered 4, after V lost 1 base and J lost 8 bases. This CDR3 contains 14 residues. Germline CDR1 reads MNHNS; CDR2 reads SASEGT. In nucleotides, the CDR3 is TGTGCCAGCAGTGAAGGACAGGGAGGAGAAAAACTGTTTTTT. Translation: CASSEGQGGEKLFF.

This clone was observed a single time. J is TRBJ1-4 and V is TRBV6-1, with D unresolved. This CDR3 comprises 13 residues. Trimming took off 6 bases at V and 7 bases at J, with 12 bases between the two ends. Germline CDR1 is MNHNS and CDR2 is SASEGT. The CDR3 coding sequence is TGTGCCAGCAGAGACTTAGTTGGTGAAAAACTGTTTTTT. Its protein is CASRDLVGEKLFF.

This chain uses TRBV4-1 with TRBJ1-5, with a weak D call TRBD1 (6 bases). The germline CDR1 and CDR2 sequences are MGHRA and YSYEKL. Trimming pared 4 bases from V and 4 bases from J, leaving 23 bases between. This CDR3 has 18 residues. Here the CDR3 DNA reads TGCGCCAGCAGCCCTAGCGGGGGGGCAATCGGCCCTAATCAGCCCCAGCATTTT. It encodes CASSPSGGAIGPNQPQHF.

The chain carries TRBV10-3 and TRBJ2-3; possibly TRBD1 for D (6 bases). The V gene lost 4 bases and the J gene lost 3 bases, with 8 bases spanning the gap. CDR3 length: 13 residues. CDR1 and CDR2 from the germline V gene are ENHRY and SYGVKD. CDR3 region: CAISAQGTDTQYF. CDR3 sequence (DNA): TGTGCCATCAGTGCACAGGGTACAGATACGCAGTATTTT.